This T cell receptor (beta chain) was recovered during a study of cytomegalovirus exposure and HLA in healthy donors listed by TCRdb under 2017. In terms of the full investigation: An earlier analysis of roughly 610 of the donors reported about 280 Gb of sequence data and roughly 120 million unique TCR beta sequences obtained from 180 million or so T cells. An early release that covered about 640 HLA-typed donors contained 300 to 350 gigabases of sequencing data and 85 million to 100 million unique TCR sequences. Of the roughly 420 genotyped donors, roughly 76% were placed in the genetic ancestry cluster associated with self-reported Caucasian donors. The study was designed to test whether signatures of past pathogen exposure could be identified by cataloging public T cell receptors. The study profiled the T cell repertoires of 550 to 700 subjects by immunosequencing and related them to cytomegalovirus serostatus. In addition to the first cohort of approximately 650 subjects, a separate validation cohort of 130 or so different subjects was used. High-throughput TCR immunosequencing, statistical association of individual TCRs with disease status, and machine learning were combined to predict cytomegalovirus infection status. A later analysis re-examined previously published TCR beta repertoires from more than 550 donors and added high-resolution HLA genotyping to investigate patterns of TCR occurrence. Rather than drawing on any new phenotypic data, the later analysis identified candidate immune exposures from TCR beta sequences and the way those sequences occurred across donors. An earlier analysis of 500 to 650 of the donors applied high-throughput TCR beta sequencing to assess whether each TCR beta V gene segment acted as functional or pseudogenic. Donor age, sex, ethnicity and CMV serostatus were collected together with the repertoire data. A later genetic analysis used genome-wide SNP genotypes for about 65% of the roughly 700 donors, treating that subset as a discovery cohort. Every discovery cohort repertoire had been produced on one sequencing platform. Both class I and class II loci were covered by HLA typing, at four-digit resolution. The number of typed donors differed by locus: about 620-640 for A, B, C, DRB1 and DQB1; 500 to 550 for DQA1; roughly 600 for DPA1; and 400 to 480 for DPB1. Four to six DR-DQ haplotypes were handled as single units for association and clustering, since linkage in the cohort was strong. Across approximately 400 genotyped donors of the cohort, an average of roughly 250,000 unique TCR beta nucleotide sequences per donor were sequenced, and around 20% of those sequences were non-productive. Overall results and qualifications from the work: A later analysis found that most CMV-associated TCR beta chains appeared HLA-restricted, with HLA associations seemingly driven largely by CMV exposure. A group of highly shared sequence variants was considered likely to be a technical artifact of the sequencing pipeline. Roughly uniform sequencing depth across donors was assumed in presence/absence analyses, although this assumption may not hold. In a later analysis, HLA-associated TCR beta chains were found to be more clonally expanded and to have lower generation probabilities than equally common non-associated chains. A further reported finding was that TCR beta sequences accurately predicted the HLA-A and HLA-B alleles for most subjects in the first cohort. This cohort had only TCR beta chains sequenced, and the lack of alpha or paired-chain data limited which features could be detected. Assigning TCR associations to individual alleles was difficult when HLA alleles, especially DR and DQ, strongly co-occurred. Because counts were too low, fewer than 20 rarely observed V segments, including chromosome 9 orphons, were excluded from the earlier analysis of some 590 of the donors. Across donors, most TCR sequences were observed very rarely, whereas some public TCRs were present in many individuals. HLA typing was unavailable for some donors at each locus, so association tests used only the typed subset. Immune exposure information for the cohort was limited to CMV serostatus. A later analysis found that TCR association rates varied across HLA loci, with DRB1 alleles showing the most associated TCRs and HLA-C alleles the fewest. A few of the identified cytomegalovirus-associated TCR beta chains were confirmed in vitro to be specific for cytomegalovirus antigens. Because the 87-base-pair reads could not distinguish some IMGT-functional V segments, including TRBV6-2 and TRBV6-3, those segments were excluded. According to a later genetic analysis, donors in an Asian-associated ancestry cluster had fewer N-insertions in productive TCRs than the approximately 610-donor mean. An earlier analysis of around 500 of the donors showed that most TCR beta V segments appeared in productive rearrangements either about 87% or about 30% of the time, which broadly matched IMGT annotations. A later analysis associated about 18,000 TCR beta sequences with specific HLA alleles at a false discovery rate of 0.05. The study gave a list of about 160 TCR beta chains associated with cytomegalovirus. A later genetic analysis associated a missense DCLRE1C variant with V-gene and J-gene trimming of TCR beta chains, and an independent cohort replicated the association. The classifier was reported to diagnose cytomegalovirus status with high specificity and sensitivity in both the original cohort and the validation cohort. A later analysis reported that several top co-occurrence clusters appeared linked to parvovirus B19, influenza, CMV and Epstein-Barr virus. Linkage disequilibrium might explain the correlated functional status among segregating V segments, but an unknown experimental factor could not be excluded. According to the authors, the approach could potentially be generalized to other disease states and immunological phenotypes.

The cohort consisted of hundreds of healthy bone marrow donors. At the time of sampling, every cohort member was nominally healthy, though immune exposures that went unrecorded were likely present. The donor tested CMV seronegative and was one of the 352 seronegative cohort members. Every donor gave a peripheral blood sample, and the peripheral blood mononuclear cells from that sample were used for TCR beta sequencing. The Qiagen DNeasy Blood Extraction Kit was used to extract genomic DNA from the blood cell samples. Its CDR3 holds 12 amino acids, cysteine through phenylalanine. The DNA shown is the 36-base CDR3, in frame from base 1. V lost 4 bases and J lost 4 bases; the stretch between them is 8 bases long. The germline V gene encodes CDR1 GTSNPN and CDR2 SVGIG (reference sequence). Concerning this clone: Its specific antigen is unknown. No clone much larger than this one lies a single base away; base qualities are absent.

Preparation of the library involved the immunoSEQ multiplex PCR assay. For the multiplex PCR, a mixture combining 60 forward primers for TCR Vbeta segments and 13 reverse primers for TCR Jbeta segments was used. A multiplex PCR assay on genomic DNA amplified the CDR3 region of rearranged TCR beta genes. The Illumina HiSeq System was used to sequence the amplified TCR beta libraries as 87-base-pair reads. Turning to the authors' computational methods: A later analysis counted about 82 million unique TCR beta chains across the 666 repertoires, and some 12 million of these chains were shared by at least two donors. To remove PCR and sequencing errors, raw reads were error-corrected and collapsed into unique sequences using a nearest-neighbor algorithm that merged closely related sequences. CDR3 sequences were aligned to IMGT reference sequences to assign V, D and J gene segments. For a sequence to be retained, a match of at least six nucleotides was required to both a V gene segment and a J gene segment. Rearrangements were called productive when the CDR3 lacked stop codons and stayed in frame with V and J; all others were non-productive. Following IMGT convention, CDR3 was defined as the stretch from the second conserved V-encoded cysteine to the conserved J-encoded phenylalanine. The earlier analysis of some 550 of the donors excluded any sequence lacking an unambiguous match to a single V gene segment. An earlier analysis of 587 of the donors classified V segments as functional when productive rearrangements were above 56.7% and as segregating when the standard deviation between donors was above 5%. A statistical classification framework was built to diagnose cytomegalovirus status from the catalog of TCR beta chain sequences. In a later analysis, V and J genes were assigned by comparing TCR nucleotide sequences against IMGT/GENE-DB human TR gene sequences. Using the TCRdist pipeline, a later analysis assigned CDR3 sequences along with most-parsimonious VDJ recombination scenarios. A later analysis defined each TCR beta chain by its CDR3 amino acid sequence plus V-gene family, and excluded reads lacking a unique V-gene family. In a later analysis, 450 to 600 highly shared, low-generation-probability nucleotide sequences were removed to address suspected cross-contamination and a sequencing artifact. For each public chain, a later analysis derived a clonal expansion index from normalized ranks of inferred template counts within each repertoire. Generation probabilities in a later analysis came from a VDJ recombination model fitted to out-of-frame rearrangements, and those results were checked against IGoR. A later analysis scored TCR-TCR, TCR-HLA and TCR-CMV co-occurrence with hypergeometric tests, applying a repertoire-size bias correction to TCR pairs. In a later analysis, false discovery rates were estimated by permuting HLA or CMV assignments 20 times. In a later analysis, co-occurring TCRs were grouped with DBSCAN, and TCRdist sequence similarity was added when clustering was performed within HLA-allele-positive subsets. Repertoires with fewer than 30,000 or more than 120,000 public chains, plus five repertoires with anomalous nucleotide sharing, were excluded from co-occurrence clustering. In its TCRdb copy, this immuneACCESS table keeps in-frame sequences only and misses some clones. Where compared with another copy, unresolved V genes explain less than half of these, and the others have no known cause. V, J and clone size were drawn from that table, and D and trimming were deduced from the DNA. This sample holds some 130,000 clones; around 70% were observed only once. Jointly, the top ten make up 3.1% of the sample.

This clonotype originated in a man aged 25 to 40 in good health and CMV-seronegative. The source material was PBMCs. The sequence links TRBV30 to TRBJ1-5, with TRBD1 as a weak D call on 5 bases. The CDR3 protein is CAWNSGNQPQHF. The DNA sequence is given as TGTGCCTGGAACTCAGGGAATCAGCCCCAGCATTTT.